Listed below are T cell receptor beta chains from one sample, sequenced in a study of blood T cell repertoires in COVID-19. Sequencing was performed with immunoSEQ multiplex PCR; in TCRdb, only in-frame clones are kept and a portion is missing. The table lists some 260,000 clones, approximately 81% of them singletons. Material: peripheral blood. The receptor set was obtained from a woman under 30 with acute or convalescent COVID-19. Both conserved end residues are part of each CDR3. D genes are given only for firm matches. Expanded clones get a size class; other rows say once, few or many, or leave the size out.

D gene: -; J gene: TRBJ1-6; clone size: -; V gene: TRBV6-6; CDR3 DNA: TGTGCCAGCAGTTACTCGGAGCGATCACCCCTCCACTTT; CDR3 protein: CASSYSERSPLHF
D gene: -; J gene: TRBJ1-1; clone size: -; V gene: TRBV10-2; CDR3 DNA: TGCGCCAGCGGCCGGGACACTGAAGCTTTCTTT; CDR3 protein: CASGRDTEAFF
D gene: TRBD2; J gene: TRBJ2-7; clone size: -; V gene: TRBV20-1; CDR3 DNA: TGCAGTGCTAGTTTAGCGGGAATCTACGAGCAGTACTTC; CDR3 protein: CSASLAGIYEQYF
D gene: -; J gene: TRBJ1-2; clone size: -; V gene: TRBV7-2; CDR3 DNA: TGTGCCAGCAGCTTAGGAGGAGGCAGTGGCTACACCTTC; CDR3 protein: CASSLGGGSGYTF
D gene: -; J gene: TRBJ2-1; clone size: -; V gene: TRBV7-2; CDR3 DNA: TGTGCCAGCAGCTTAGCCGGGACAATCTCCTACAATGAGCAGTTCTTC; CDR3 protein: CASSLAGTISYNEQFF
D gene: -; J gene: TRBJ2-7; clone size: -; V gene: TRBV10-2; CDR3 DNA: TGCGCCAGCAGTGACCCGGGACTGATGCTCTTAGAATACGAGCAGTACTTC; CDR3 protein: CASSDPGLMLLEYEQYF
D gene: TRBD1; J gene: TRBJ2-3; clone size: -; V gene: TRBV5-1; CDR3 DNA: TGCGCCAGCAGCGTGACCGGGACAGGGTTCACAGATACGCAGTATTTT; CDR3 protein: CASSVTGTGFTDTQYF
D gene: -; J gene: TRBJ1-3; clone size: -; V gene: TRBV2; CDR3 DNA: TGTGCCAGCAGTGAAGCTCGGACACAGGCCTCTGGAAACACCATATATTTT; CDR3 protein: CASSEARTQASGNTIYF
D gene: TRBD2; J gene: TRBJ2-3; clone size: few; V gene: TRBV6-1; CDR3 DNA: TGTGCCAGCAGTGAATACTGGGCGGCTAGCGGGAGGGCCGACTCAGATACGCAGTATTTT; CDR3 protein: CASSEYWAASGRADSDTQYF
D gene: TRBD1; J gene: TRBJ2-3; clone size: -; V gene: TRBV7-2; CDR3 DNA: TGTGCCAGCAGCCCGGACAGGGGAGGTGTAGGCACAGATACGCAGTATTTT; CDR3 protein: CASSPDRGGVGTDTQYF
D gene: TRBD1; J gene: TRBJ1-1; clone size: -; V gene: TRBV19; CDR3 DNA: TGTGCCAGTATCCGGACAGGGGGATTCGCTGAAGCTTTCTTT; CDR3 protein: CASIRTGGFAEAFF
D gene: -; J gene: TRBJ2-7; clone size: -; V gene: TRBV10-3; CDR3 DNA: TGTGCCATCAGTGAACCAGGGCAGGGGACCTCCTACGAGCAGTACTTC; CDR3 protein: CAISEPGQGTSYEQYF
D gene: TRBD2; J gene: TRBJ2-7; clone size: -; V gene: TRBV2; CDR3 DNA: TGTGCCAGCAGAGAGGGACTAGGCTACGAGCAGTACTTC; CDR3 protein: CASREGLGYEQYF
D gene: -; J gene: TRBJ2-7; clone size: -; V gene: TRBV18; CDR3 DNA: TGTGCCAGCTCGAGGGACAACTACGAGCAGTACTTC; CDR3 protein: CASSRDNYEQYF
D gene: TRBD2; J gene: TRBJ2-1; clone size: -; V gene: TRBV7-6; CDR3 DNA: TGTGCCAGCAGCTTAGCGGCCCCTACTAGCGGGAGTCCTCCGTTCTTC; CDR3 protein: CASSLAAPTSGSPPFF
D gene: TRBD1; J gene: TRBJ1-1; clone size: few; V gene: TRBV28; CDR3 DNA: TGTGCCAGCAGTCGCCCGGGACAGGGTAGTCGCACTGAAGCTTTCTTT; CDR3 protein: CASSRPGQGSRTEAFF
D gene: TRBD1; J gene: TRBJ1-2; clone size: -; V gene: TRBV6-1; CDR3 DNA: TGTGCCAGTCAACCGGGACAGGGGTATGGCTACACCTTC; CDR3 protein: CASQPGQGYGYTF
D gene: TRBD1; J gene: TRBJ1-6; clone size: -; V gene: TRBV20-1; CDR3 DNA: TGCAGTGCTGGTGGACAGGGGAATTCACCCCTCCACTTT; CDR3 protein: CSAGGQGNSPLHF
D gene: TRBD1; J gene: TRBJ1-2; clone size: -; V gene: TRBV30; CDR3 DNA: TGTGCCTGGAGCCAGGGGGCCGCTTATGGCTACACCTTC; CDR3 protein: CAWSQGAAYGYTF
D gene: TRBD1; J gene: TRBJ1-4; clone size: -; V gene: TRBV5-5; CDR3 DNA: TGTGCCAGCAGCCCGGGGACAGGGGGGGACCTTGAAAAACTGTTTTTT; CDR3 protein: CASSPGTGGDLEKLFF
D gene: TRBD1; J gene: TRBJ2-5; clone size: -; V gene: TRBV5-6; CDR3 DNA: TGTGCCAGCAGCTCGGGACAGGGTCGACCCCTGGGGGAGACCCAGTACTTC; CDR3 protein: CASSSGQGRPLGETQYF
D gene: -; J gene: TRBJ2-2; clone size: -; V gene: TRBV27; CDR3 DNA: TGTGCCAGCAGTTTAGTGGCAGGATTTCCCGGGGAGCTGTTTTTT; CDR3 protein: CASSLVAGFPGELFF
D gene: -; J gene: TRBJ1-5; clone size: -; V gene: TRBV27; CDR3 DNA: TGTGCCAGCAGCCAACAGAGCCCGCAGCCCCAGCATTTT; CDR3 protein: CASSQQSPQPQHF
D gene: -; J gene: TRBJ1-2; clone size: once; V gene: TRBV7-2; CDR3 DNA: TGTGCCAGCAGCTTAGTTGCCGGGGAGGGGAGCGGCTACACCTTC; CDR3 protein: CASSLVAGEGSGYTF
D gene: TRBD2; J gene: TRBJ2-1; clone size: -; V gene: TRBV15; CDR3 DNA: TGTGCCACCAGCAGAGAACTAGCGGGAAACAATGAGCAGTTCTTC; CDR3 protein: CATSRELAGNNEQFF
D gene: TRBD1; J gene: TRBJ2-3; clone size: -; V gene: TRBV5-8; CDR3 DNA: TGTGCCAGCAGCTTGGGGACAGGGGGCAGGACAGATACGCAGTATTTT; CDR3 protein: CASSLGTGGRTDTQYF
D gene: TRBD1; J gene: TRBJ1-2; clone size: -; V gene: TRBV28; CDR3 DNA: TGTGCCAGCACACACCGACAGGGCGACTATGGCTACACCTTC; CDR3 protein: CASTHRQGDYGYTF
D gene: -; J gene: TRBJ2-7; clone size: -; V gene: TRBV6-5; CDR3 DNA: TGTGCCAGCAGTTTCAGGACAGCGTACGAGCAGTACTTC; CDR3 protein: CASSFRTAYEQYF
D gene: TRBD2; J gene: TRBJ2-1; clone size: -; V gene: TRBV9; CDR3 DNA: TGTGCCAGCAGCCCATCAGGACTAGCGGTAGCCTACAATGAGCAGTTCTTC; CDR3 protein: CASSPSGLAVAYNEQFF
D gene: -; J gene: TRBJ1-2; clone size: -; V gene: TRBV28; CDR3 DNA: TGTGCCAGCAGTTTGAACTCAGGCTATGGCTACACCTTC; CDR3 protein: CASSLNSGYGYTF
D gene: -; J gene: TRBJ1-5; clone size: -; V gene: TRBV13; CDR3 DNA: TGTGCCAGCAGTTACGGTAATCAGCCCCAGCATTTT; CDR3 protein: CASSYGNQPQHF
D gene: TRBD2; J gene: TRBJ2-7; clone size: -; V gene: TRBV6-5; CDR3 DNA: TGTGCCAGCACCACGGGACTATTTACTTACTTC; CDR3 protein: CASTTGLFTYF
D gene: TRBD2; J gene: TRBJ2-7; clone size: -; V gene: TRBV19; CDR3 DNA: TGTGCCAGTAGAGAGGGGACTAGCGGTCCCTACGAGCAGTACTTC; CDR3 protein: CASREGTSGPYEQYF
D gene: -; J gene: TRBJ1-4; clone size: -; V gene: TRBV5-6; CDR3 DNA: TGTGCCAGCAGCCGCCCAGCCCCAGGGGAAGGAGAAAAACTGTTTTTT; CDR3 protein: CASSRPAPGEGEKLFF
D gene: TRBD1; J gene: TRBJ2-5; clone size: -; V gene: TRBV27; CDR3 DNA: TGTGCCAGCAGTGGACAGGCCCCGGAGACCCAGTACTTC; CDR3 protein: CASSGQAPETQYF
D gene: TRBD2; J gene: TRBJ2-5; clone size: -; V gene: TRBV7-9; CDR3 DNA: TGTGCCAGCAGTCCACCTTTAGCGGGAAGCCAAGAGACCCAGTACTTC; CDR3 protein: CASSPPLAGSQETQYF
D gene: -; J gene: TRBJ1-2; clone size: -; V gene: TRBV9; CDR3 DNA: TGTGCCAGCAGCGTAGAACGTTCAGGGTTGTTTGGGTATGGCTACACCTTC; CDR3 protein: CASSVERSGLFGYGYTF
D gene: -; J gene: TRBJ1-4; clone size: -; V gene: TRBV10-1; CDR3 DNA: TGCGCCAGCAGTGAAGGCCGGGGTGTTAAAGCAACTAATGAAAAACTGTTTTTT; CDR3 protein: CASSEGRGVKATNEKLFF
D gene: -; J gene: TRBJ1-2; clone size: -; V gene: TRBV20-1; CDR3 DNA: TGCAGTGCTAGTCTACCGTCTATGGCTAACTATGGCTACACCTTC; CDR3 protein: CSASLPSMANYGYTF
D gene: TRBD1; J gene: TRBJ1-2; clone size: -; V gene: TRBV6-5; CDR3 DNA: TGTGCCAGCAGTTACACTTCAGGACAGGGTGGTGGCTACACCTTC; CDR3 protein: CASSYTSGQGGGYTF
D gene: TRBD1; J gene: TRBJ1-1; clone size: -; V gene: TRBV12-5; CDR3 DNA: TGTGCTAGTGGAAACGACAGGGTCGAATGGTACACTGAAGCTTTCTTT; CDR3 protein: CASGNDRVEWYTEAFF
D gene: -; J gene: TRBJ2-3; clone size: -; V gene: TRBV11-2; CDR3 DNA: TGTGCCAGCAGCTTAGCCGGTGATACGCAGTATTTT; CDR3 protein: CASSLAGDTQYF
D gene: TRBD2; J gene: TRBJ2-1; clone size: -; V gene: TRBV7-9; CDR3 DNA: TGTGCCAGCAGCTCCGACCTCAAGACTAGCGGGAGCTCCTACAATGAGCAGTTCTTC; CDR3 protein: CASSSDLKTSGSSYNEQFF
D gene: TRBD2; J gene: TRBJ2-7; clone size: -; V gene: TRBV13; CDR3 DNA: TGTGCCAGCAGCTCCCTAGCGGGAAGCTCCTACGAGCAGTACTTC; CDR3 protein: CASSSLAGSSYEQYF
D gene: TRBD1; J gene: TRBJ1-5; clone size: -; V gene: TRBV3-1/TRBV3-2; CDR3 DNA: TGTGCCAGCAGCCAAGGAGGGGGCGGCAATCAGCCCCAGCATTTT; CDR3 protein: CASSQGGGGNQPQHF
D gene: -; J gene: TRBJ1-4; clone size: -; V gene: TRBV18; CDR3 DNA: TGTGCCAGCTCACCGATTTCCGGGGAACTGTTTTTT; CDR3 protein: CASSPISGELFF
D gene: -; J gene: TRBJ2-1; clone size: -; V gene: TRBV6-5; CDR3 DNA: TGTGCCAGCAGTTCACTAGTTTCTTCGGAGTTCTTC; CDR3 protein: CASSSLVSSEFF
D gene: -; J gene: TRBJ2-5; clone size: -; V gene: TRBV4-2; CDR3 DNA: TGTGCCAGCAGCCAAGAAGGGGACTTAATGGAGACCCAGTACTTC; CDR3 protein: CASSQEGDLMETQYF
D gene: TRBD1; J gene: TRBJ1-5; clone size: -; V gene: TRBV28; CDR3 DNA: TGTGCCAGCAGAACAGGGGCCTTCGGACAGCCCCAGCATTTT; CDR3 protein: CASRTGAFGQPQHF
D gene: -; J gene: TRBJ2-2; clone size: -; V gene: TRBV19; CDR3 DNA: TGTGCCAGTAGTATTAATGGTGGGGGGTTCGCGAACACCGGGGAGCTGTTTTTT; CDR3 protein: CASSINGGGFANTGELFF
D gene: -; J gene: TRBJ2-3; clone size: -; V gene: TRBV7-6; CDR3 DNA: TGTGCCAGCAGCTTAGCGGTGCGGGCTCTAGATACGCAGTATTTT; CDR3 protein: CASSLAVRALDTQYF
D gene: -; J gene: TRBJ2-1; clone size: -; V gene: TRBV25-1; CDR3 DNA: TGTGCCAGCAACACAGGGTTCGGTCGGAATGAGCAGTTCTTC; CDR3 protein: CASNTGFGRNEQFF
D gene: -; J gene: TRBJ2-5; clone size: -; V gene: TRBV7-6; CDR3 DNA: TGTGCCAGCAGCCTCCACCAAGAGACCCAGTACTTC; CDR3 protein: CASSLHQETQYF
D gene: TRBD2; J gene: TRBJ2-1; clone size: once; V gene: TRBV30; CDR3 DNA: TGTGCCTGGAGTGATGTTAGCGGGAACAATGAGCAGTTCTTC; CDR3 protein: CAWSDVSGNNEQFF
D gene: TRBD2; J gene: TRBJ2-1; clone size: few; V gene: TRBV10-3; CDR3 DNA: TGTGCCATCAGGGGCGGGACTAGCGGGACCACCTACAATGAGCAGTTCTTC; CDR3 protein: CAIRGGTSGTTYNEQFF
D gene: TRBD1; J gene: TRBJ2-3; clone size: -; V gene: TRBV29-1; CDR3 DNA: TGCAGCGTCGCAACAGGGGGCGTGACAGATACGCAGTATTTT; CDR3 protein: CSVATGGVTDTQYF
D gene: -; J gene: TRBJ2-5; clone size: -; V gene: TRBV24-1; CDR3 DNA: TGTGCCACCAGTGAGGCGACAGGACATTTGGTAGAGACCCAGTACTTC; CDR3 protein: CATSEATGHLVETQYF
D gene: -; J gene: TRBJ1-5; clone size: -; V gene: TRBV7-9; CDR3 DNA: TGTGCCAGCAGCTCCTCCTCCGGTGGCAATCAGCCCCAGCATTTT; CDR3 protein: CASSSSSGGNQPQHF
D gene: -; J gene: TRBJ1-1; clone size: -; V gene: TRBV5-6; CDR3 DNA: TGTGCCAGCAGCGCGAAGGGGTGGGCTGAAGCTTTCTTT; CDR3 protein: CASSAKGWAEAFF
D gene: TRBD1; J gene: TRBJ2-5; clone size: -; V gene: TRBV5-1; CDR3 DNA: TGCGCCAGCAGCTTGGGGGGCCCCGGGACAGGACAAGAGACCCAGTACTTC; CDR3 protein: CASSLGGPGTGQETQYF